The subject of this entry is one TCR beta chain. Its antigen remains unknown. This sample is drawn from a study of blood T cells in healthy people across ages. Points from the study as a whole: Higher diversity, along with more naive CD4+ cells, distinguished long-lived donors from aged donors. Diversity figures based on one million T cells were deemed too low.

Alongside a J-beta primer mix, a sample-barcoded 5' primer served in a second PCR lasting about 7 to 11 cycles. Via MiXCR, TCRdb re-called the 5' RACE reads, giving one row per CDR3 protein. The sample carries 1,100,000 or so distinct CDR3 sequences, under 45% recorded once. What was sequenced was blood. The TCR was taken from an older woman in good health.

The CDR3 loop is CASSQEAWTGHEQYF. CDR3 nucleotides: TGCGCCAGCAGCCAAGAAGCGTGGACAGGGCACGAGCAGTACTTC. This chain joins TRBV4-1 and TRBJ2-7; TRBD1 matches at 8 bases. The CDR3 totals 15 residues. V was clipped by 0 bases and J by 5 bases; unmatched bases: 6. CDR1 is MGHRA and CDR2 is YSYEKL in the germline V gene.